This TCR beta chain was identified in a study of blood T cell repertoires in COVID-19. Study at large: Donors in the United States, Italy and Spain gave samples during acute or convalescent COVID-19. From T cells, B-cell-depleted T cells, or PBMCs came the material, which was cDNA or gDNA.

Original data processing: How many nucleated cells were present was estimated from reference gene primer amplification. This table comes from immunoSEQ multiplex PCR, and its TCRdb copy is limited to in-frame clones, with some not included. The D gene and trimming were derived from the DNA, and the V and J assignments and clone size from that table. This sample carries some 380,000 clones, over 65% of them seen once, and the ten largest clones take 0.85% to 1.2%. In germline, CDR1 is SGHVS, CDR2 FNYEAQ. This CDR3 contains 15 residues. V was clipped by 5 bases and J by 5 bases, with 18 bases between them.

The clonotype originates from a human donor with acute or convalescent COVID-19. The donor label of this sample is uncertain. The chain combines TRBV7-6 with TRBJ1-2, with D hard to call. Sequencing was performed on peripheral blood. The CDR3 sequence is CASSPEGVGPYGYTF. The CDR3 nucleotides read TGTGCCAGCAGCCCAGAGGGAGTCGGCCCTTATGGCTACACCTTC.